The 7 T cell receptor beta chains reported below all come from one sample, sequenced in a study of cytomegalovirus exposure and HLA in healthy donors. The PCR ran on 60 Vbeta and 13 Jbeta primers. The assay was immunoSEQ multiplex PCR, and TCRdb's table has in-frame clones only and misses some. The top ten hold around a tenth of the sample, which has 110,000 or so clones, around 68% seen once. Material: PBMCs. Receptors were obtained from a woman between 45 and 60 years old in good health and CMV-seropositive.

The chain combines TRBV10-3 with TRBJ1-2; 12 bases are a match to TRBD1. The CDR3 contains 15 residues. Germline values: CDR1 ENHRY, CDR2 SYGVKD. V trimming: 3 bases; J trimming: 8 bases; junction bases outside the gene matches: 7. CDR3 in DNA: TGTGCCATCAGTGATATGGGACAGGGGGCTGCCGGCTACACCTTC. This translates into CAISDMGQGAAGYTF.

The gene calls are TRBV2 and TRBJ1-1; TRBD1 matches 7 bases. CDR1 and CDR2 (germline): SNHLY, FYNNEI. CDR3 length: 14 residues. J was trimmed by 1 base and V by 5 bases; bases with no gene match: 4. The CDR3 sequence is CASSPGTANTEAFF. In DNA form, the CDR3 reads TGTGCCAGCAGTCCCGGGACAGCGAACACTGAAGCTTTCTTT.

This clone was observed a few times. The chain uses TRBV5-4 and TRBJ1-2, with a weak D call TRBD1 (5 bases). Germline V gene sequence: CDR1 SGHNT, CDR2 YYREEE (reference sequence). V was cut by 0 bases and J by 4 bases, with 10 bases left in between. The CDR3 runs to 14 residues. The DNA of the CDR3 is TGTGCCAGCAGCTTGGCGTGGGGCGGCTATGGCTACACCTTC. Its protein is CASSLAWGGYGYTF. Combining the CDR3 with reference TRBV5-4 and TRBJ1-2 gives the whole variable domain ETGVTQSPTHLIKTRGQQVTLRCSSQSGHNTVSWYQQALGQGPQFIFQYYREEENGRGNFPPRFSGLQFPNYSSELNVNALELDDSALYLCASSLAWGGYGYTFGSGTRLTVV.

As to this clone: At one boundary the junction diverges from the germline segment, which might be a read error. The rearrangement links TRBV7-9 to TRBJ1-1; no definite D call. The CDR3 sequence is 12 residues long. Germline V CDR1 and CDR2: SEHNR, FQNEAQ (reference sequence). The CDR3 here is CSSSFSGDEAFF. The CDR3 DNA reads TGTTCCAGCAGCTTTAGCGGGGATGAAGCTTTCTTT.

The chain employs TRBV7-2 and TRBJ1-4; D is undetermined. Per the germline V gene, CDR1 is SGHTA and CDR2 is FQGNSA. V lost 3 bases to trimming and J lost 5 bases, with 7 bases between them. The CDR3 spans 13 residues. The CDR3 region is CASSLTTNEKLFF. The CDR3 nucleotides read TGTGCCAGCAGCTTGACGACAAATGAAAAACTGTTTTTT.

This rearrangement joins TRBV29-1 to TRBJ2-5, with 7 bases fitting TRBD1. Germline V lookup: CDR1 SQVTM, CDR2 ANQGSEA. The trim removed 6 bases at V and 3 bases at J, leaving 4 bases unmatched. CDR3 size: 12 residues. The CDR3 DNA reads as TGCAGCGTACGACAGGGCAAAGAGACCCAGTACTTC. It translates to CSVRQGKETQYF.

This clone turned up a few times. The V call is TRBV28, the J call TRBJ1-1; the D is unclear. V gave up 8 bases and J gave up 4 bases, with 17 bases separating them. CDR1 is MDHEN and CDR2 is SYDVKM in the germline V gene. CDR3 length equals 14 residues. The CDR3 here is CASGRRGGGTEAFF. For the CDR3, the DNA is TGTGCCAGCGGAAGGCGGGGAGGCGGCACTGAAGCTTTCTTT. The full variable domain, its missing parts supplied by reference TRBV28 and TRBJ1-1, is DVKVTQSSRYLVKRTGEKVFLECVQDMDHENMFWYRQDPGLGLRLIYFSYDVKMKEKGDIPEGYSVSREKKERFSLILESASTNQTSMYLCASGRRGGGTEAFFGQGTRLTVV.